This T cell receptor beta chain originates from a study of T-cell reconstitution after alpha-beta-depleted transplantation in children. V lost 7 bases and J lost 6, with 9 bases in between. This CDR3 is 12 amino acids long. This clonotype was detected only a few times. The authors prepared the TCRbeta library with unique molecular identifiers. Via MiXCR, TCRdb re-called the PCR reads, giving one row per CDR3 protein. The sample contains some 120,000 distinct CDR3 sequences, over 9% of which appear only once. This rearrangement joins TRBV12-3 or TRBV12-4 to TRBJ1-4; D is undetermined. The material sequenced was PBMCs, taken before TCRalphabeta/CD19-depleted stem cell transplant. This TCR was recovered from a boy between 2 and 10 years old with acute lymphoblastic leukemia, due to receive a stem cell transplant. DNA for the CDR3: TGTGCCAGCACCTCTTTGGATGAAAAACTGTTTTTT. Translated: CASTSLDEKLFF.